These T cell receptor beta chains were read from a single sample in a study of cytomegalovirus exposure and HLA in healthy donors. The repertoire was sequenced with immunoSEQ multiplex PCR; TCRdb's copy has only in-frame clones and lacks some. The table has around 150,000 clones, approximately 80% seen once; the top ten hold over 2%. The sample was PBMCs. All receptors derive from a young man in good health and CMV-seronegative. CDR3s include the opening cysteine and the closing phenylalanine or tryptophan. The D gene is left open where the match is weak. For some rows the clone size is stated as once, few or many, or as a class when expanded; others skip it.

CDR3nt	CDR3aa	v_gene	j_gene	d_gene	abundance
TGTGCCACCCATACTCCCGAAACCTACAATGAGCAGTTCTTC	CATHTPETYNEQFF	TRBV15	TRBJ2-1	.	once
TGTGCCAGTGCGACAGGGTCGAATGAAAAACTGTTTTTT	CASATGSNEKLFF	TRBV19	TRBJ1-4	TRBD1	once
TGCAGCGTGGGGACTATGGGCAATGAGCAGTTCTTC	CSVGTMGNEQFF	TRBV29-1	TRBJ2-1	TRBD2	.
TGTGCCAGCACCCTGTTGGGGGGAATAGAGACCCAGTACTTC	CASTLLGGIETQYF	TRBV7-2	TRBJ2-5	.	.
TGTGCCAGCAGCCATGGACTTTACGAGCAGTACTTC	CASSHGLYEQYF	TRBV7-2	TRBJ2-7	.	.
TGTGCCAGCGGCGGGACAGTTACTTCGAACACTGAAGCTTTCTTT	CASGGTVTSNTEAFF	TRBV27	TRBJ1-1	TRBD1	.
TGTGCCAGCAGCCAAGATCTGGGGGCCGGTCGGTTCTTC	CASSQDLGAGRFF	TRBV14	TRBJ2-1	.	.
TGCGCCAGCAGCCAAGACCTTAGCGGGACCTCCTACAATGAGCAGTTCTTC	CASSQDLSGTSYNEQFF	TRBV4-1	TRBJ2-1	TRBD2	.
TGTGCCAGCAATAAAAGGGCAGGAGCGGGAGGTTCCGGGGAGCTGTTTTTT	CASNKRAGAGGSGELFF	TRBV5-4	TRBJ2-2	TRBD2	once
TGTGCCAGCAGCGCCCACAGGGCCCCGGGGTATGGCTACACCTTC	CASSAHRAPGYGYTF	TRBV7-8	TRBJ1-2	.	.
TGTGCCAGCAGCCAAGGTAGCGGGAGGTACGAGCAGTACTTC	CASSQGSGRYEQYF	TRBV5-4	TRBJ2-7	TRBD2	.
TGTGCCAGCAGCCCCGGACTAGCGGGAGCCGAGCAGTACTTC	CASSPGLAGAEQYF	TRBV11-3	TRBJ2-7	TRBD2	.
TGTGCCAGCAGCCAAGAGTGGCGGGGAACCTACAATGAGCAGTTCTTC	CASSQEWRGTYNEQFF	TRBV14	TRBJ2-1	.	.
TGTGCCAGCAGTTTACCCCTACAAGGGGGTGCAGGCTACACCTTC	CASSLPLQGGAGYTF	TRBV28	TRBJ1-2	.	.
TGTGCCAGCAGCGCGAGGGGAGCGGGAGGGTACACCGGGGAGCTGTTTTTT	CASSARGAGGYTGELFF	TRBV5-4	TRBJ2-2	TRBD2	.
TGTGCCAGCAGCTCAGTTACTAGCCCCTTCAACACCGGGGAGCTGTTTTTT	CASSSVTSPFNTGELFF	TRBV5-4	TRBJ2-2	.	.
TGTGCCAGCAGCGCCCAGGGGGCGAGGAACTATGGCTACACCTTC	CASSAQGARNYGYTF	TRBV13	TRBJ1-2	TRBD1	.
TGTGCCAGAAGAGACAGGGTCCACTACGAGCAGTACTTC	CARRDRVHYEQYF	TRBV19	TRBJ2-7	TRBD1	.
TGCGCCAGCAGCCTCAGTACGGGATACAATGAGCAGTTCTTC	CASSLSTGYNEQFF	TRBV5-1	TRBJ2-1	.	.
TGTGCCAGCAGCTCTTCTAGGCTCGCCTACAATGAGCAGTTCTTC	CASSSSRLAYNEQFF	TRBV7-8	TRBJ2-1	.	once
TGTGCCAGCAGCGAACAGGGGAGCGGGACCGGGGAGCTGTTTTTT	CASSEQGSGTGELFF	TRBV7-2	TRBJ2-2	.	.
TGCGCCAGCAGCTTGGGGGCCGCAGCCCATTACAATGAGCAGTTCTTC	CASSLGAAAHYNEQFF	TRBV5-1	TRBJ2-1	.	.
TGTGCCAGCAGCAAAGAGGCAGGGCAAGGCGACGAGCAGTACTTC	CASSKEAGQGDEQYF	TRBV21-1	TRBJ2-7	.	.
TGTGCCAGCAGTTACTCGTCCGGGTTTTACGAGCAGTACTTC	CASSYSSGFYEQYF	TRBV6-5	TRBJ2-7	.	.
TGTGCCAGCGACATCGGGGGGAATGAAAAACTGTTTTTT	CASDIGGNEKLFF	TRBV7-9	TRBJ1-4	.	.
TGTGCCAGCTCACCAATGGAGGGAGGAGGAAACACCATATATTTT	CASSPMEGGGNTIYF	TRBV18	TRBJ1-3	.	.
TGTGCTAGTGGTTTGAGTCTAGCGGGAATGGAGACCCAGTACTTC	CASGLSLAGMETQYF	TRBV12-5	TRBJ2-5	TRBD2	.
TGTGCCTGGAGAACGTTTGGCGCAGGCAATGAGCAGTTCTTC	CAWRTFGAGNEQFF	TRBV30	TRBJ2-1	.	.
TGTGCCAGCAGTTTAGCGGGAGGCGATTACAATGAGCAGTTCTTC	CASSLAGGDYNEQFF	TRBV27	TRBJ2-1	TRBD2	.
TGTGCCAGCAGTTTAGAGGCGGGAGGGGTGCGTGATACGCAGTATTTT	CASSLEAGGVRDTQYF	TRBV28	TRBJ2-3	TRBD2	.
TGCGCCAGCAGAAACAAGGAACGGGAGGGCCGAGACAATGAGCAGTTCTTC	CASRNKEREGRDNEQFF	TRBV10-1	TRBJ2-1	TRBD2	.
TGTGCCAGCAGCTTAAGGGCAGGGGGAACTGAAGCTTTCTTT	CASSLRAGGTEAFF	TRBV11-2	TRBJ1-1	TRBD1	.
TGTGCCAGCAGTGGCTACTTGAACACTGAAGCTTTCTTT	CASSGYLNTEAFF	TRBV6-1	TRBJ1-1	.	.
TGTGCCAGCAGCCGTCTACTAGCTTCGGGGGAGCTGTTTTTT	CASSRLLASGELFF	TRBV9	TRBJ2-2	.	.
TGCGCCAGCAGCGCCCAACCCGGGACACCTCAAGAGACCCAGTACTTC	CASSAQPGTPQETQYF	TRBV5-1	TRBJ2-5	.	.
TGTGCCAGCTCGGCCCCGGGACTAGCGCGCTACGAGCAGTACTTC	CASSAPGLARYEQYF	TRBV18	TRBJ2-7	TRBD2	few
TGTGCCAGCTCACCGGTTGGACAGGGGCGGAACTATGGCTACACCTTC	CASSPVGQGRNYGYTF	TRBV18	TRBJ1-2	TRBD1	.
TGTGCCAGCAGTTTACCCCTAGCGGGAGGCGGGACCCGCAATGAGCAGTTCTTC	CASSLPLAGGGTRNEQFF	TRBV27	TRBJ2-1	TRBD2	.
TGTGCCAGCTGTATGCAGGGAGGCTCCGAGCAGTACTTC	CASCMQGGSEQYF	TRBV6-5	TRBJ2-7	.	.
TGTGCCAGCAGTGTTGGACTACTCTACGAGCAGTACTTC	CASSVGLLYEQYF	TRBV25-1	TRBJ2-7	.	.
TGTGCCAGCAGCCTTAGAGAAAGTACCAGGGATCTTTACGAGCAGTACTTC	CASSLRESTRDLYEQYF	TRBV7-2	TRBJ2-7	.	.
TGTGCCAGCAGCTTACAGGGGGCTACGTATCAGCAGTTCTTC	CASSLQGATYQQFF	TRBV5-4	TRBJ2-1	TRBD1	many
TGTGCCTGGAGTGCAACAGGGGACACTGAAGCTTTCTTT	CAWSATGDTEAFF	TRBV30	TRBJ1-1	TRBD1	.
TGTGCCAGCAGTGGACAGGGGGCGCTTGGCTACACCTTC	CASSGQGALGYTF	TRBV6-1	TRBJ1-2	TRBD1	.
TGTGCCGTCCAGGGGGTTAGCAATCAGCCCCAGCATTTT	CAVQGVSNQPQHF	TRBV6-6	TRBJ1-5	TRBD1	.
TGTGCCAGTACCTCCCCCCTAGCGGGAGGAAGCAATGAGCAGTTCTTC	CASTSPLAGGSNEQFF	TRBV19	TRBJ2-1	TRBD2	.
TGTGCCAGCAGCGTAGGGGCCGGGAAATCCTACGAGCAGTACTTC	CASSVGAGKSYEQYF	TRBV9	TRBJ2-7	.	.
TGTGCCAGCAGTGAAGCTCAGGGAGGCAATGAGCAGTTCTTC	CASSEAQGGNEQFF	TRBV6-1	TRBJ2-1	.	.
TGTGCCAGCAGCAAGGGACAGGGTCGTTCCGAGCAGTACTTC	CASSKGQGRSEQYF	TRBV21-1	TRBJ2-7	.	.
TGTGCCATACGACAGGGGGACGCAACTAATGAAAAACTGTTTTTT	CAIRQGDATNEKLFF	TRBV10-3	TRBJ1-4	TRBD1	.
TGTGCCAGCTCAACCGCTAACAGGGGGCCTGGCTATGGCTACACCTTC	CASSTANRGPGYGYTF	TRBV18	TRBJ1-2	TRBD1	.
TGTGCCAGCAGCTTAGCAACAGGGTCGAACACTGAAGCTTTCTTT	CASSLATGSNTEAFF	TRBV7-6	TRBJ1-1	.	many
TGTGCCAGCAGCTCCTACCTAGGACACCCTGGGCAGTTCTTC	CASSSYLGHPGQFF	TRBV7-8	TRBJ2-1	.	.
TGTGCCAGCAGTTTATGGCTGCTAGCGGGAGGGCCCGGGGAGCTGTTTTTT	CASSLWLLAGGPGELFF	TRBV28	TRBJ2-2	TRBD2	.
TGCGCCAGCAGCCAAGTCGGGGCGAACACCGGGGAGCTGTTTTTT	CASSQVGANTGELFF	TRBV4-1	TRBJ2-2	.	.
TGTGCCAGCAGCTTAGCGGGAGCAGAGACCCAGTACTTC	CASSLAGAETQYF	TRBV7-2	TRBJ2-5	.	.
TGCGCCAGCAGCCCTCAACAGGGGGCCATTGGGGAGACCCAGTACTTC	CASSPQQGAIGETQYF	TRBV5-1	TRBJ2-5	TRBD1	few
TGCGCCAGCAGCAAACAGGGGAACACAGATACGCAGTATTTT	CASSKQGNTDTQYF	TRBV10-1	TRBJ2-3	TRBD1	.
TGTGCCAGCAGTACTGTCTGGGGAGATGGCTACACCTTC	CASSTVWGDGYTF	TRBV28	TRBJ1-2	.	once
TGTGCCAGCAGCCTAGCGGGAGTGACGGGAGAGCAGTACTTC	CASSLAGVTGEQYF	TRBV9	TRBJ2-7	TRBD2	once